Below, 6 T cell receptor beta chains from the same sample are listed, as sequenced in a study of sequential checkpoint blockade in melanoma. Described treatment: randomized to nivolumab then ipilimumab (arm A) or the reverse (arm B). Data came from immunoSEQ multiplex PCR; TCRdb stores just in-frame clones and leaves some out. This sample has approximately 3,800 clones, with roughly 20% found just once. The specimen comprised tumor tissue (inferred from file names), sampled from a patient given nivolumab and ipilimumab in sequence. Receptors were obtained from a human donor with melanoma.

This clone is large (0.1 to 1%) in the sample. CDR3 amino acids: CASRDRGYYEQYF. In DNA, the CDR3 is TGCGCCAGCCGGGACAGGGGTTACTACGAGCAGTACTTC. The chain has TRBV10-2 and TRBJ2-7; 10 bases are a match to TRBD1. The CDR3 spans 13 residues. Germline-derived CDR1 and CDR2 are WSHSY and SAAADI. The V gene end was trimmed by 8 bases and the J gene end by 3 bases; junction bases not matched to a gene: 4.

CDR3 nucleotides: TGTGCCAGTAGTATCGGGGACAGGGGGTTTCCCAATCAGCCCCAGCATTTT. It yields the protein CASSIGDRGFPNQPQHF. The V and J genes are TRBV19 and TRBJ1-5, with 11 bases fitting TRBD1. V lost 3 bases to trimming and J lost 3 bases; unmatched junction nucleotides: 7. This CDR3 has 17 amino acids. Germline V CDR1 and CDR2: LNHDA, SQIVND (reference sequence).

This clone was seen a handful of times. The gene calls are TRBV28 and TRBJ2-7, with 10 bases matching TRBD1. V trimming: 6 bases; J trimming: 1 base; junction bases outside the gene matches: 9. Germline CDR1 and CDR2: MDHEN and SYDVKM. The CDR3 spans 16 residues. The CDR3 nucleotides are TGTGCCAGCAGCGAAACCGGGACAGGGGATTCCTACGAGCAGTACTTC. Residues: CASSETGTGDSYEQYF.

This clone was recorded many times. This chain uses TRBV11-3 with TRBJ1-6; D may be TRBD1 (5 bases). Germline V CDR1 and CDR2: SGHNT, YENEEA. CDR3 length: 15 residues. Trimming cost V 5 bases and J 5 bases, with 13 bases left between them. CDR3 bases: TGTGCCAGCAGCCCTCGGGAAGGGGATAATTCACCCCTCCACTTT. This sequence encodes CASSPREGDNSPLHF.

CDR3: CASRPRQGNYEQYF. DNA for the CDR3: TGTGCCAGCAGACCTAGACAGGGGAACTACGAGCAGTACTTC. The chain employs TRBV6-8 and TRBJ2-7; 8 bases agree with TRBD1. There are 14 residues in the CDR3. CDR1 and CDR2 from the germline V gene are MNHGY and SAAAGT. V was clipped by 6 bases and J by 3 bases; unmatched bases: 7.

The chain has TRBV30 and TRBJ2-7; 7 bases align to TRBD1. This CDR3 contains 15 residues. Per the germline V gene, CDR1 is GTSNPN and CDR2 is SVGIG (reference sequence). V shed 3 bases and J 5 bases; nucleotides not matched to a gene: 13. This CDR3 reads CAWSLQGFLFHEQYF. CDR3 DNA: TGTGCCTGGAGCCTACAGGGGTTTTTGTTCCACGAGCAGTACTTC.